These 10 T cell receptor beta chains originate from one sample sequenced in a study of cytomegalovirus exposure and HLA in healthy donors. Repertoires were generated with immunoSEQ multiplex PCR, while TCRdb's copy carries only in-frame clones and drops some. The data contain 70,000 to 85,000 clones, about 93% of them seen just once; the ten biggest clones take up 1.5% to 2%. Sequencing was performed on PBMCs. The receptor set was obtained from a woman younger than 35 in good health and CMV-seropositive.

CDR3 amino acids: CASSYSLLVAGELFF. In DNA, the CDR3 is TGTGCCAGCAGTTACTCATTGTTAGTCGCCGGGGAGCTGTTTTTT. The V call is TRBV6-5, the J call TRBJ2-2; D uncertain. V lost 0 bases and J lost 6, with 11 bases in between. CDR1 and CDR2 (germline): MNHEY, SVGAGI. This CDR3 spans 15 amino acids.

The CDR3 DNA reads TGTGCCAGCAGCTTGGCGGAGGGCGGTGAGCAGTTCTTC. It encodes CASSLAEGGEQFF. The V and J genes are TRBV5-6 and TRBJ2-1, with D possibly matching TRBD2 (6 bases). Germline V gene sequence: CDR1 SGHDT, CDR2 YYEEEE. V was cut by 0 bases and J by 9 bases, with 10 bases left in between. This CDR3 is built from 13 residues.

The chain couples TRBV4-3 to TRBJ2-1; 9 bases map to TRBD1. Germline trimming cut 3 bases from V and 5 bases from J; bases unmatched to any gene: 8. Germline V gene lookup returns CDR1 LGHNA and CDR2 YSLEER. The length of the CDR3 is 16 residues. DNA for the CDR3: TGCGCCAGCAGCCAGAAACAGGGGGCTCGGGACAATGAGCAGTTCTTC. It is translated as CASSQKQGARDNEQFF.

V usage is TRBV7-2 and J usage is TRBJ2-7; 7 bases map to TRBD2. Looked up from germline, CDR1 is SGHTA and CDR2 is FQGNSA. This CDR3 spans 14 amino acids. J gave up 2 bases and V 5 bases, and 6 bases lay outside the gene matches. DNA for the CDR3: TGTGCCAGCAGCCCGACCGGGGGGACCTACGAGCAGTACTTC. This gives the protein CASSPTGGTYEQYF.

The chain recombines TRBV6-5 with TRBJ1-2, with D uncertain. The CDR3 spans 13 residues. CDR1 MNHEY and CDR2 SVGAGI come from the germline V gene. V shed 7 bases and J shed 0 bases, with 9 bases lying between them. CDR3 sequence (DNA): TGTGCCAGCACCGGGGTAGCTAACTATGGCTACACCTTC. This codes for CASTGVANYGYTF.

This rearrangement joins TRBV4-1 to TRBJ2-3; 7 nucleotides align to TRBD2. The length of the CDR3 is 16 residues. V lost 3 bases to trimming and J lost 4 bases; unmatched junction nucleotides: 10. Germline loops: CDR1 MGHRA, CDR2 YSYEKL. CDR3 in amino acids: CASSHPSSGLADTQYF. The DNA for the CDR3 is TGCGCCAGCAGCCATCCATCTAGCGGTTTGGCAGATACGCAGTATTTT.

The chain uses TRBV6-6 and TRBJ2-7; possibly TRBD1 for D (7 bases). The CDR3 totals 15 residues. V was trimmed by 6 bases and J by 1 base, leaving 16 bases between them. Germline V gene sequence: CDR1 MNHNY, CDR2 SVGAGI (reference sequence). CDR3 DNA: TGTGCCAGCAGCGGAGACAGGGAGGATTCCTACGAGCAGTACTTC. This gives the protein CASSGDREDSYEQYF.

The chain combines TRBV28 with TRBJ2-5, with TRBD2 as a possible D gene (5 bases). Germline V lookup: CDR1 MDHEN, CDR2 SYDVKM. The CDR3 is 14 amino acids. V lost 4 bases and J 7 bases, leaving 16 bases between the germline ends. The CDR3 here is CASSSSDSAGTQYF. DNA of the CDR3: TGTGCCAGCAGTTCATCGGACTCTGCCGGGACCCAGTACTTC.

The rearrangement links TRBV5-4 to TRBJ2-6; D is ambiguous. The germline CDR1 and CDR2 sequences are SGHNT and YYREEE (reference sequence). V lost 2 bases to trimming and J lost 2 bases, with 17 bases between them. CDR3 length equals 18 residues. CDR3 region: CASSFPGSFRAGANVLTF. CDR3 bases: TGTGCCAGCAGCTTTCCCGGATCCTTTCGGGCTGGGGCCAACGTCCTGACTTTC. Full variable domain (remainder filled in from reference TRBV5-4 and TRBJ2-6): ETGVTQSPTHLIKTRGQQVTLRCSSQSGHNTVSWYQQALGQGPQFIFQYYREEENGRGNFPPRFSGLQFPNYSSELNVNALELDDSALYLCASSFPGSFRAGANVLTFGAGSRLTVL.

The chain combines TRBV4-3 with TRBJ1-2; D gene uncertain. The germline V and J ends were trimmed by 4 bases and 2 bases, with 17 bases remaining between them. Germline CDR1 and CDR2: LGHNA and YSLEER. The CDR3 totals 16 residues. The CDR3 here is CASSRSPPPLNYGYTF. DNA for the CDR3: TGCGCCAGCAGCCGAAGCCCACCGCCTCTAAACTATGGCTACACCTTC.